Below are 26 T cell receptor beta chains sequenced from a single sample in a study of CD8 T cells in ankylosing spondylitis. MiXCR, applied by TCRdb to the 5' RACE reads, yields one record per CDR3 protein. The table lists around 150,000 distinct CDR3 sequences, 30% to 40% of them singletons. The sample comprised synovial fluid, either unsorted or a sorted T cell fraction (not recorded which). Receptor source: a male donor with ankylosing spondylitis.

The chain has TRBV27 and TRBJ1-1, with D unresolved. Germline V gives CDR1 MNHEY, CDR2 SMNVEV (reference sequence). This CDR3 comprises 15 residues. V lost 2 bases to trimming and J lost 1 base, with 11 bases between them. The CDR3 loop reads CASSLGNPGNTEAFF. For the CDR3, the DNA is TGTGCCAGCAGTTTAGGGAACCCCGGGAACACTGAAGCTTTCTTT.

The V call is TRBV5-1, the J call TRBJ2-2, with 7 bases lining up with TRBD2. This CDR3 is 12 amino acids long. J gave up 3 bases and V 7 bases, and 0 bases lay outside the gene matches. CDR1 is SGHRS, CDR2 YFSETQ, per germline. The CDR3 DNA is TGCGCCAGCGGGGGGGACACCGGGGAGCTGTTTTTT. Amino acid sequence: CASGGDTGELFF.

This clonotype was picked up a small number of times. This sequence joins TRBV5-1 and TRBJ2-5; TRBD1 agrees at 8 bases. The CDR3 has 15 amino acids. J lost 4 bases, V lost 0 bases, and 5 bases had no gene match. Per germline, CDR1 SGHRS and CDR2 YFSETQ. The CDR3 spells CASSLANGQGETQYF. Here the CDR3 DNA reads TGCGCCAGCAGCTTGGCCAACGGACAGGGAGAGACCCAGTACTTC.

This clonotype was recorded at least ten times. This sequence joins TRBV20-1 and TRBJ2-7, with 7 bases that match TRBD1. This CDR3 is 13 amino acids long. The germline V gene has CDR1 DFQATT and CDR2 SNEGSKA (reference sequence). V shed 3 bases, J shed 2 bases, and the junction held 4 bases outside the gene matches. CDR3 loop: CSASGDSTYEQYF. The CDR3 bases are TGCAGTGCTAGCGGGGACAGCACCTACGAGCAGTACTTC.

This clonotype was seen many times. V and J are TRBV4-3 and TRBJ1-4; 7 positions agree with TRBD1. The trim removed 2 bases at V and 2 bases at J, leaving 5 bases unmatched. The CDR3 is made up of 16 amino acids. The germline gives CDR1 LGHNA, CDR2 YSLEER. CDR3 nucleotide sequence: TGCGCCAGCAGCCAAAGGGTGGGACAGACTAATGAAAAACTGTTTTTT. Its protein product is CASSQRVGQTNEKLFF.

Points on this clonotype: Relative to the germline gene, one junction end is altered; a read error may explain this. The chain joins TRBV5-1 to TRBJ2-2; the D call may be TRBD1 or TRBD2 (5 bases each). This CDR3 is 16 amino acids long. Germline V gene data show CDR1 as SGHRS and CDR2 as YFSETQ. The CDR3 here is CASSLSLLRGAGDLFF. CDR3 DNA sequence: TGCGCCAGCAGCTTGAGCTTGCTGAGAGGGGCCGGGGATCTGTTTTTT. Complete variable domain (other parts from reference TRBV5-1 and TRBJ2-2): KAGVTQTPRYLIKTRGQQVTLSCSPISGHRSVSWYQQTPGQGLQFLFEYFSETQRNKGNFPGRFSGRQFSNSRSEMNVSTLELGDSALYLCASSLSLLRGAGDLFFGEGSRLTVL.

This clonotype was found once. The rearrangement joins TRBV28 to TRBJ1-1, with 8 bases identical to TRBD1. V trimming: 4 bases; J trimming: 4 bases; junction bases outside the gene matches: 8. CDR3 length equals 15 residues. Germline CDR1 reads MDHEN; CDR2 reads SYDVKM. CDR3 sequence reads: CASSSLDREGTEAFF. Written as DNA, the CDR3 is TGTGCCAGCAGTTCCCTGGACAGGGAGGGCACTGAAGCTTTCTTT.

For this clonotype: One end of the junction varies from germline; a read error may be responsible. V gene TRBV27 combines with J gene TRBJ2-1; 7 bases fit TRBD1. Germline values: CDR1 MNHEY, CDR2 SMNVEV (reference sequence). There are 12 residues in the CDR3. CDR3 bases: TGTGCCAGCAGTCAGACAGGGAAAGAATTCCTCTTC. This encodes CASSQTGKEFLF.

The rearrangement links TRBV28 to TRBJ2-1, with 12 positions matching TRBD2. Unmatched junction bases numbered 11, after V lost 5 bases and J lost 0 bases. The CDR3 is 19 residues long. Germline V gene data show CDR1 as MDHEN and CDR2 as SYDVKM. The CDR3 is CASSLLGLAGTSSYNEQFF. CDR3 sequence (DNA): TGTGCCAGCAGTCTGTTGGGACTAGCGGGCACCAGCTCCTACAATGAGCAGTTCTTC.

The CDR3 here is CSVEGGSGSTEAFF. DNA for the CDR3: TGCAGCGTTGAAGGGGGATCGGGGAGCACTGAAGCTTTCTTT. The chain carries TRBV29-1 and TRBJ1-1; D uncertain. This CDR3 spans 14 amino acids. V lost 1 base and J lost 4, with 13 bases in between. Germline CDR1 is SQVTM and CDR2 is ANQGSEA.

This chain joins TRBV7-2 and TRBJ1-5; D not resolved. Germline V gives CDR1 SGHTA, CDR2 FQGNSA. The CDR3 is 15 amino acids. The V end lost 3 bases, the J end lost 3 bases, and 12 bases lay between the germline ends. The CDR3 DNA follows: TGTGCCAGCAGCTTTTCCGGGATTGTCAATCAGCCCCAGCATTTT. Residues: CASSFSGIVNQPQHF.

The chain carries TRBV7-9 and TRBJ2-2, with 7 bases lining up with TRBD1. V shed 4 bases, J shed 3 bases, and the junction held 2 bases outside the gene matches. This CDR3 is built from 14 residues. The germline CDR1 and CDR2 sequences are SEHNR and FQNEAQ (reference sequence). The DNA of the CDR3 is TGTGCCAGCAGCTCGGGACAGCACACCGGGGAGCTGTTTTTT. This gives the protein CASSSGQHTGELFF.

This chain connects TRBV4-2 to TRBJ1-1, with no clear D. CDR1 LGHNA and CDR2 YNFKEQ come from the germline V gene. V lost 2 bases and J 8 bases, leaving 12 bases between the germline ends. This CDR3 is 13 amino acids long. The CDR3 DNA is TGTGCCAGCAGCCAAAGGGCGACCATAGAAGCTTTCTTT. Translated: CASSQRATIEAFF.

There are a few counts of this clonotype. This sequence joins TRBV6-5 and TRBJ1-1, with D perhaps TRBD1 (5 bases). From germline, CDR1 is MNHEY and CDR2 SVGAGI. V was pared by 6 bases and J by 2 bases, with 13 bases between. The CDR3 consists of 14 residues. For the CDR3, the DNA is TGTGCCAGCAGCTACGACAGTTTCAACACTGAAGCTTTCTTT. Translation gives CASSYDSFNTEAFF.

This clonotype was counted a few times. The gene calls are TRBV20-1 and TRBJ2-7; tentative D call: TRBD2 (5 bases). CDR3 length equals 13 residues. CDR1 is DFQATT, CDR2 SNEGSKA, per germline (reference sequence). V shed 7 bases and J shed 2 bases, with 15 bases lying between them. CDR3 region: CSGSRAGTYEQYF. CDR3 in DNA: TGCAGTGGGTCTAGGGCCGGGACCTACGAGCAGTACTTC.

This rearrangement joins TRBV3-1 to TRBJ2-6; D ambiguous. Per germline, CDR1 LGHDT and CDR2 YNNKEL (reference sequence). V lost 0 bases and J 3 bases, leaving 9 bases between the germline ends. This CDR3 region has 16 residues. The CDR3 region is CASSQDLLGGANVLTF. Here the CDR3 DNA reads TGTGCCAGCAGCCAAGATTTGCTGGGTGGGGCCAACGTCCTGACTTTC.

This clonotype was detected only a few times. The chain links TRBV6-1 to TRBJ1-1; 9 positions match TRBD1. The V and J ends lost 6 bases and 7 bases, in that order; junction bases with no gene match: 12. This CDR3 contains 15 residues. Germline V gives CDR1 MNHNS, CDR2 SASEGT. CDR3 sequence reads: CASSRGQGVIIEAFF. As DNA, the CDR3 is TGTGCCAGCAGCCGGGGACAGGGCGTCATCATTGAAGCTTTCTTT.

The rearrangement joins TRBV5-1 to TRBJ1-1; possibly TRBD1 for D (6 bases). Germline CDR1 reads SGHRS; CDR2 reads YFSETQ. The V end lost 1 base, the J end lost 8 bases, and 15 bases lay between the germline ends. This CDR3 is 14 amino acids long. CDR3 residues: CASSLTSRGEEAFF. The CDR3, as DNA: TGCGCCAGCAGCTTGACGAGCAGGGGAGAAGAAGCTTTCTTT.

There are a few counts of this clonotype. The rearrangement links TRBV27 to TRBJ2-5; TRBD2 matches 7 bases. The germline gives CDR1 MNHEY, CDR2 SMNVEV (reference sequence). CDR3 length: 14 amino acids. The trim removed 3 bases at V and 5 bases at J, leaving 6 bases unmatched. The CDR3 protein is CASSLQTSRETQYF. The CDR3 region has the DNA TGTGCCAGCAGTTTGCAGACTAGCCGGGAGACCCAGTACTTC.

This chain links TRBV9 with TRBJ2-3; 10 bases are shared with TRBD2. This CDR3 region has 16 residues. With V trimmed by 1 base and J by 3 bases, 5 bases remained unmatched. Germline CDR1 SGDLS, CDR2 YYNGEE. The CDR3 region has the DNA TGTGCCAGCAGCGTACTAGCGGGGGACGTGACAGATACGCAGTATTTT. Translating it yields CASSVLAGDVTDTQYF.

This clonotype occurred many times. The chain joins TRBV7-9 to TRBJ2-3; 8 bases fit TRBD1. The CDR3 covers 14 residues. V lost 4 bases, J lost 4 bases, and 4 bases stayed unmatched. Germline CDR1 reads SEHNR; CDR2 reads FQNEAQ (reference sequence). CDR3 loop: CASSSADRADTQYF. In DNA form, the CDR3 reads TGTGCCAGCAGCTCCGCGGACAGGGCAGATACGCAGTATTTT.

J is TRBJ2-5 and V is TRBV4-1; possible D gene TRBD1, 5 bases. This CDR3 has 15 amino acids. The V gene lost 4 bases and the J gene lost 5 bases, with 17 bases spanning the gap. Per germline, CDR1 MGHRA and CDR2 YSYEKL. In DNA, the CDR3 is TGCGCCAGCAGCCGGACAACTGGGGTCGGGGAGACCCAGTACTTC. It specifies CASSRTTGVGETQYF.

This clonotype was detected only once. The chain employs TRBV12-3 or TRBV12-4 and TRBJ2-7; 9 positions match TRBD1. The CDR3 contains 15 residues. V shed 9 bases, J shed 4 bases, and the junction held 13 bases outside the gene matches. CDR3 region: CARLTFHRGRYEQYF. The DNA of the CDR3 is TGTGCCAGACTTACTTTTCACAGGGGGCGGTACGAGCAGTACTTC.

In its sample, this clonotype was seen a few times. The chain carries TRBV20-1 and TRBJ1-1; 8 bases agree with TRBD1. Germline V CDR1 and CDR2: DFQATT, SNEGSKA (reference sequence). The trim removed 1 base at V and 1 base at J, leaving 2 bases unmatched. CDR3 length: 14 amino acids. As DNA, the CDR3 is TGCAGTGCTAGAGGGGACAGGCGGAACACTGAAGCTTTCTTT. It encodes CSARGDRRNTEAFF.

This clonotype was detected ten times or more. The chain couples TRBV7-2 to TRBJ1-6; D is ambiguous. This CDR3 contains 13 residues. CDR1 and CDR2 (germline): SGHTA, FQGNSA. The V and J ends lost 0 bases and 8 bases respectively, with 5 bases between them. The CDR3 spells CASSLAGDSPLHF. The CDR3 nucleotides are TGTGCCAGCAGCTTAGCCGGAGATTCACCCCTCCACTTT.

The rearrangement joins TRBV11-2 to TRBJ2-5; 7 bases align to TRBD1. This CDR3 has 15 amino acids. Germline lookup yields CDR1 SGHAT and CDR2 FQNNGV. The J segment lost 4 bases and the V segment lost 3 bases, leaving 8 bases of the junction unmatched. CDR3 loop: CASSFRGFQVETQYF. The CDR3 nucleotides read TGTGCCAGCAGCTTCAGGGGGTTTCAGGTAGAGACCCAGTACTTC.